Sequencing of this TCR beta chain was carried out in a study of cytomegalovirus exposure and HLA in healthy donors. CDR3 size: 16 residues. J was trimmed by 1 base and V by 1 base; bases with no gene match: 5. Germline V gene lookup returns CDR1 LGHNA and CDR2 YNFKEQ. The donors gave bone marrow, and they were healthy. PCR amplification relied on 60 Vbeta primers (plus 13 Jbeta primers). Repertoires were generated with immunoSEQ multiplex PCR, while TCRdb's copy carries only in-frame clones and drops some. The sample holds approximately 150,000 clones, roughly 80% seen once. The study's findings and limits: Common viral pathogens seemed, in a later analysis, to connect with several of the most significant clusters.

A remark on this clone: As yet, its antigen is unknown.

This clonotype was obtained from a woman aged 50 to 65 in good health and CMV-seronegative. The chain couples TRBV4-2 to TRBJ2-7; 9 bases line up with TRBD2. Source material: PBMCs. DNA for the CDR3: TGTGCCAGCAGCCAAGGAGGGCGGGAGGGGTCCTACGAGCAGTACTTC. Its protein is CASSQGGREGSYEQYF.